This passage covers 27 T cell receptor beta chains from one sample sequenced in a study of T cells in women clearing cervical HPV infection. The table came from immunoSEQ multiplex PCR; TCRdb's copy has only in-frame clones and leaves some out. The table lists more than 25,000 clones, with 20% to 25% in the top ten. Specimen: blood buffy coat. The source is a woman aged 18 to 75 with a cervical HPV16 infection that either progressed to CIN3+ or cleared (not recorded which).

Comment on this clone: The read comes to an end 3 residues before the CDR3 does, leaving the germline J gene to fill in the end. The rearrangement links TRBV11-3 to TRBJ1-1; D remains unclear. The CDR3 length is 13 residues. The germline CDR1 and CDR2 sequences are SGHNT and YENEEA. Trimming removed 6 bases at V and 5 bases at J, with 13 bases between. This CDR3 is CASSQTTGTEAFF. Partial CDR3 DNA: TGTGCCAGCAGTCAGACGACCGGGACTGAA.

Worth noting for this clone: The sequence runs out 3 residues before the end of the CDR3; the remainder is reconstructed from the germline J gene. This chain connects TRBV5-1 to TRBJ2-2; 10 bases map to TRBD2. V trimming: 6 bases; J trimming: 4 bases; junction bases outside the gene matches: 6. Germline assignment: CDR1 SGHRS and CDR2 YFSETQ. This CDR3 is 15 amino acids long. CDR3 residues: CASTLAGAATGELFF. The sequenced CDR3 bases are TGCGCCAGCACCCTAGCGGGAGCGGCCACCGGGGAG.

Notes on this clone: The read ends 3 residues before the CDR3 terminus; that terminus is restored from the germline J gene. The chain couples TRBV18 to TRBJ2-1; 9 bases agree with TRBD1. There are 14 residues in the CDR3. Trimming took 6 bases from V and 9 from J; bases not matched to a gene: 9. Germline V CDR1 and CDR2: KGHSH, LQKENI. The CDR3 DNA, read in part, is TGTGCCAGCTCCACGCGAGGGACAGGGTCTGAG. Translating it yields CASSTRGTGSE. The complete CDR3 protein is CASSTRGTGSEQFF.

The CDR3 sequence: CASSLDGGNTIYF. Incomplete CDR3 DNA: TGCGCCAGCAGCTTGGACGGTGGAAACACC. The chain carries TRBV5-1 and TRBJ1-3; unclear D gene. The CDR3 end is not reached by the read, which stops 3 residues before it; the germline J gene fills it in. Germline CDR1 is SGHRS and CDR2 is YFSETQ. This CDR3 is 13 amino acids long. The V end lost 0 bases, the J end lost 3 bases, and 4 bases lay between the germline ends. Supplemented by reference TRBV5-1 and TRBJ1-3, the full variable domain reads KAGVTQTPRYLIKTRGQQVTLSCSPISGHRSVSWYQQTPGQGLQFLFEYFSETQRNKGNFPGRFSGRQFSNSRSEMNVSTLELGDSALYLCASSLDGGNTIYFGEGSWLTVV.

Comments on this clone: The DNA ends 3 residues before the CDR3 does, and the rest of the CDR3 is filled in from the germline J gene. This chain links TRBV10-3 with TRBJ1-3, with 9 bases lining up with TRBD1. The trim removed 7 bases at V and 1 base at J, leaving 8 bases unmatched. Germline V gene data show CDR1 as ENHRY and CDR2 as SYGVKD. CDR3 size: 16 residues. Partial CDR3 DNA: TGTGCCATCACCTTGGGACAGGGACTTTCTGGAAACACC. Its translation: CAITLGQGLSGNT. The full-length CDR3 reads as CAITLGQGLSGNTIYF.

Notes on this clone: The CDR3 extends 3 residues past the end of the read, so its final part is completed from the germline J gene. V gene TRBV20-1 combines with J gene TRBJ2-5, with TRBD1 matching 9 bases. Germline trimming cut 6 bases from V and 4 bases from J; bases unmatched to any gene: 6. The germline V gene encodes CDR1 DFQATT and CDR2 SNEGSKA (reference sequence). This CDR3 region has 13 residues. The sequenced CDR3 bases are TGCAGTGCAGCCGGGACAGGGACAGAGACC. This translates into CSAAGTGTET. The CDR3, in full, reads CSAAGTGTETQYF.

Points on this clone: The DNA ends 3 residues before the CDR3 does, and the rest of the CDR3 is filled in from the germline J gene. V usage is TRBV20-1 and J usage is TRBJ2-7; the D is unclear. Per the germline V gene, CDR1 is DFQATT and CDR2 is SNEGSKA (reference sequence). CDR3 length: 14 residues. V lost 3 bases to trimming and J lost 2 bases, with 14 bases between them. The CDR3 is CSASPVFLAYEQYF. CDR3 DNA (partial): TGCAGTGCTAGCCCCGTGTTTCTCGCCTACGAG.

Notes on this clone: The read stops 3 residues short of the end of the CDR3; the missing end is completed from the germline J gene. This rearrangement joins TRBV7-7 to TRBJ2-7; no clear D gene. V was pared by 5 bases and J by 5 bases, with 13 bases between. The CDR3 sequence is 13 residues long. CDR1 and CDR2 (germline): SSHAT, FNYEAQ (reference sequence). The sequenced part of the CDR3 DNA is TGTGCCAGCAGCAACCCGGGTTGGGACGAG. Protein sequence: CASSNPGWDE. The whole CDR3 sequence is CASSNPGWDEQYF.

A remark on this clone: Read sequence stops 3 residues before the CDR3 end, and the germline J gene provides the missing end. The V gene is TRBV11-3, the J gene TRBJ2-4; D may match TRBD1 or TRBD2 (5 bases each). Germline-derived CDR1 and CDR2 are SGHNT and YENEEA. CDR3 length: 11 amino acids. CDR3 region: CASSLRGVQYF. The sequenced part of the CDR3 DNA is TGTGCCAGCAGCTTGAGAGGGGTT.

Regarding this clone: The read finishes 3 residues shy of the CDR3 end, and the germline J gene is used to complete it. J is TRBJ2-3 and V is TRBV11-3; D gene ambiguous. The germline gives CDR1 SGHNT, CDR2 YENEEA. The V end lost 4 bases, the J end lost 2 bases, and 13 bases lay between the germline ends. The length of the CDR3 is 15 residues. The covered CDR3 bases are TGTGCCAGCAGCTCCGGGTCCATAATCACAGATACG. Protein product: CASSSGSIITDT. The full CDR3 sequence reads CASSSGSIITDTQYF.

Comment on this clone: The CDR3 extends 3 residues past the end of the read, so its final part is completed from the germline J gene. V is TRBV30 and J is TRBJ2-1; 9 bases align to TRBD2. The J segment lost 2 bases and the V segment lost 7 bases, leaving 0 bases of the junction unmatched. Germline lookup yields CDR1 GTSNPN and CDR2 SVGIG (reference sequence). CDR3 size: 12 residues. CDR3 amino acids: CASSGAYNEQFF. Incomplete CDR3 DNA: TGTGCCTCTAGCGGGGCCTACAATGAG.

For this clone: The sequenced fragment ends 3 residues before the CDR3 boundary, so the rest is inferred from the germline J gene. The chain recombines TRBV12-3 or TRBV12-4 with TRBJ1-2; maybe TRBD1 (5 bases). The V gene lost 7 bases and the J gene lost 4 bases, with 16 bases spanning the gap. This CDR3 is 14 amino acids long. Incomplete CDR3 DNA: TGTGCCAGCACCCCGCCGGGGGGAAGCTATGGC. It codes for CASTPPGGSYG. The complete CDR3 reads CASTPPGGSYGYTF.

Details on this clone: The read is 3 residues too short to cover the CDR3 end, so that end is filled in from the germline J gene. V usage is TRBV5-1 and J usage is TRBJ2-5; 10 bases align to TRBD1. Germline assignment: CDR1 SGHRS and CDR2 YFSETQ. The CDR3 length is 17 residues. The trim removed 2 bases at V and 1 base at J, leaving 8 bases unmatched. The CDR3 loop is CASSLSLWTGGQETQYF. The covered CDR3 bases are TGCGCCAGCAGCTTAAGTTTGTGGACAGGGGGCCAAGAGACC.

Comments on this clone: Read data end 3 residues before the CDR3 end; the end is taken from the germline J gene. The V and J genes are TRBV29-1 and TRBJ2-2, with D tentatively TRBD2 (5 bases). V dropped 3 bases and J dropped 4 bases, with 15 bases sitting between them. Germline-derived CDR1 and CDR2 are SQVTM and ANQGSEA. The length of the CDR3 is 15 residues. CDR3 amino acids: CSVDVGDSSTGELFF. The DNA read from the CDR3 is TGCAGCGTTGATGTCGGGGATAGCAGCACCGGGGAG.

With regard to this clone: The sequenced fragment ends 3 residues before the CDR3 boundary, so the rest is inferred from the germline J gene. The rearrangement uses TRBV7-9 and TRBJ2-5; D not certain. The CDR3 runs to 14 residues. Deletions cut 1 base from V and 1 base from J, with 7 bases between. Germline V gene data show CDR1 as SEHNR and CDR2 as FQNEAQ (reference sequence). The CDR3 is CASSLVRAQETQYF. CDR3 DNA (partial): TGTGCCAGCAGCTTAGTTCGAGCCCAAGAGACC.

A word on this clone: The read terminates 3 residues before the CDR3 end, so the remaining end is supplied by the germline J gene. The V gene is TRBV7-8, the J gene TRBJ2-1; no reliable D call. Per the germline V gene, CDR1 is SGHVS and CDR2 is FQNEAQ. Trimming shortened V by 5 bases and J by 8 bases, and 13 bases separated the two germline ends. The CDR3 sequence is 13 residues long. The CDR3 DNA, read in part, is TGTGCCAGCAGCCCTCCCAAAACGGATGAG. Residues: CASSPPKTDE. The entire CDR3 is CASSPPKTDEQFF.

Comments on this clone: The read terminates 3 residues ahead of where the CDR3 ends, so the germline J gene completes it. The chain combines TRBV7-9 with TRBJ2-3, with D uncertain. CDR1 is SEHNR and CDR2 is FQNEAQ in the germline V gene (reference sequence). This CDR3 is built from 12 residues. The part of the CDR3 DNA that was read is TGTGCCAGCAGCTTCGATACACAGCCG. Its protein is CASSFDTQP. The full CDR3 protein is CASSFDTQPQYF.

Comments on this clone: The CDR3 end is not reached by the read, which stops 3 residues before it; the germline J gene fills it in. V usage is TRBV7-8 and J usage is TRBJ1-5, with D hard to call. V lost 1 base and J lost 6, with 7 bases in between. This CDR3 spans 13 amino acids. Germline-derived CDR1 and CDR2 are SGHVS and FQNEAQ. CDR3 DNA, as far as it was read: TGTGCCAGCAGCTTAGTTCCGGGTCAGCCC. It specifies CASSLVPGQP. In full, the CDR3 reads CASSLVPGQPQHF.

In the case of this clone: With the read ending 3 residues before the CDR3 end, the germline J gene is used to fill in that end. The chain carries TRBV7-3 and TRBJ2-3, with TRBD2 matching over 7 bases. In germline, CDR1 is SGHTA, CDR2 FQGTGA. CDR3 size: 14 residues. V was pared by 5 bases and J by 2 bases, with 4 bases of the junction left unmatched. The CDR3 spells CASSPGLNTDTQYF. CDR3 DNA (partial): TGTGCCAGCAGCCCGGGACTAAACACAGATACG.

Concerning this clone itself: The read is 3 residues too short to cover the CDR3 end, so that end is filled in from the germline J gene. This chain joins TRBV4-2 and TRBJ1-2; D might be TRBD1 (6 bases). The CDR3 contains 16 residues. Germline V gene lookup returns CDR1 LGHNA and CDR2 YNFKEQ. The V gene lost 0 bases and the J gene lost 4 bases, with 15 bases spanning the gap. CDR3 bases read: TGTGCCAGCAGCCAAGATCGACAGGCTACTTTCTATGGC. Translation gives CASSQDRQATFYG. The whole CDR3 reads CASSQDRQATFYGYTF.

Notes on this clone: The sequence runs out 3 residues before the end of the CDR3; the remainder is reconstructed from the germline J gene. The chain carries TRBV30 and TRBJ2-3; possible D gene TRBD2, 5 bases. The V end lost 4 bases, the J end lost 4 bases, and 15 bases lay between the germline ends. The V gene's germline CDR1 is GTSNPN and CDR2 SVGIG (reference sequence). The CDR3 is 14 amino acids. The CDR3 DNA, read in part, is TGTGCCTGGACCCCAGAGGGCGGGCCAGATACG. This sequence encodes CAWTPEGGPDT. The whole CDR3 sequence reads CAWTPEGGPDTQYF.

Remarks on this clone: The CDR3 end is not reached by the read, which stops 3 residues before it; the germline J gene fills it in. This chain links TRBV20-1 with TRBJ1-2; 10 nucleotides align to TRBD1. Germline CDR1 is DFQATT and CDR2 is SNEGSKA (reference sequence). J gave up 5 bases and V 6 bases, and 6 bases lay outside the gene matches. The CDR3 loop spans 13 amino acids. The covered CDR3 bases are TGCAGTGCCCTATTGGACAGGGGGTATGGC. Amino acid sequence: CSALLDRGYG. The full CDR3 protein reads CSALLDRGYGYTF.

Notes on this clone: The CDR3 goes on 3 residues after the read ends, and that part is filled in from the germline J gene. The J gene is TRBJ1-2, the V gene TRBV7-2; D gene uncertain. This CDR3 comprises 16 residues. CDR1 and CDR2 from the germline V gene are SGHTA and FQGNSA. CDR3 in amino acids: CASSLARIAGNYDYTF. Incomplete CDR3 DNA: TGTGCCAGCAGCTTAGCGCGAATAGCGGGAAACTACGAC.

As concerns this clone: The CDR3 end falls 3 residues outside the read, so it is completed with the germline J gene. This chain joins TRBV20-1 and TRBJ2-1, with TRBD2 matching over 8 bases. CDR3 length: 20 amino acids. V was pared by 0 bases and J by 0 bases, with 16 bases of the junction left unmatched. Germline-derived CDR1 and CDR2 are DFQATT and SNEGSKA (reference sequence). The CDR3 bases that were read are TGCAGTGCTAGAGACCCGGGATTGAGCGGGGGAGACTCCTCCTACAATGAG. Translated, it gives CSARDPGLSGGDSSYNE. The full CDR3 reads CSARDPGLSGGDSSYNEQFF.

As for this clone: The CDR3 goes on 3 residues after the read ends, and that part is filled in from the germline J gene. The gene calls are TRBV20-1 and TRBJ2-1; a weak D match, TRBD2 (6 bases). Trimming removed 5 bases at V and 6 bases at J, with 23 bases between. The germline gives CDR1 DFQATT, CDR2 SNEGSKA (reference sequence). CDR3 length: 16 residues. The sequenced CDR3 bases are TGCAGTGCTCCCGGGACTGGCGCATTGAGGGGCAATGAG. It is translated as CSAPGTGALRGNE. The entire CDR3 protein reads CSAPGTGALRGNEQFF.

A word on this clone: The CDR3 extends 3 residues past the end of the read, so its final part is completed from the germline J gene. The chain joins TRBV6-1 to TRBJ2-5; tentatively, D is TRBD1 or TRBD2 (5 bases each). Germline assignment: CDR1 MNHNS and CDR2 SASEGT. This CDR3 region has 17 residues. The V end was cut by 2 bases, the J end by 2 bases, with 18 bases between. CDR3 region: CASSEPQGARAQETQYF. Incomplete CDR3 DNA: TGTGCCAGCAGTGAACCTCAGGGAGCCCGGGCACAAGAGACC.

Comment on this clone: From the germline J gene comes the end of the CDR3, since the read stops 3 residues before it. This sequence joins TRBV19 and TRBJ2-2; D gene unclear. CDR1 LNHDA and CDR2 SQIVND come from the germline V gene (reference sequence). This CDR3 has 13 amino acids. CDR3 protein: CASSIGQRSPLFF. CDR3 bases read: TGTGCCAGTAGTATAGGTCAGCGTTCACCG.